The 3 T cell receptor beta chains given below trace back to one sample, sequenced in a study of TIL therapy for anti-PD-1-resistant metastatic lung cancer. This sample's time point: pre-treatment sample, taken before nivolumab and TIL therapy. Pleural nodules or supraclavicular lymph nodes made up most of the excised metastases sampled. The libraries were made with immunoSEQ v3. The assay was immunoSEQ multiplex PCR, and TCRdb's table has in-frame clones only and misses some. The sample has approximately 95,000 clones; roughly 65% are singletons. The sample consisted of tumor tissue, taken at baseline. These receptors came from a person aged 25-85 years with non-small cell lung cancer.

As concerns this clone: Distinct nucleotide sequences in the sample also encode this CDR3. This sequence joins TRBV24-1 and TRBJ1-5, with 10 bases aligning to TRBD1. The V gene's germline CDR1 is KGHDR and CDR2 SFDVKD. The CDR3 covers 13 residues. V shed 9 bases, J shed 5 bases, and the junction held 3 bases outside the gene matches. The CDR3 is CATSGQGDQPQHF. The CDR3 nucleotides are TGTGCCACCTCCGGACAGGGGGATCAGCCCCAGCATTTT.

The chain recombines TRBV3-1 (or the pseudogene TRBV3-2) with TRBJ2-1, with a tentative D call TRBD1 (6 bases). The germline V gene has CDR1 LGHDT and CDR2 YNNKEL (reference sequence). Trimming took off 0 bases at V and 6 bases at J, with 21 bases between the two ends. The CDR3 sequence is 18 residues long. Here the CDR3 reads CASSQDQEQQGPTNEQFF. CDR3 coding DNA: TGTGCCAGCAGCCAAGATCAGGAGCAACAGGGACCTACCAATGAGCAGTTCTTC.

This clone was detected only a few times. The chain joins TRBV7-9 to TRBJ1-2; D is undetermined. Trimming pared 1 base from V and 7 bases from J, leaving 13 bases between. Germline-derived CDR1 and CDR2 are SEHNR and FQNEAQ (reference sequence). The CDR3 sequence is 14 residues long. The CDR3 coding sequence is TGTGCCAGCAGCTTAGTAAAGGGCCCCGGTGGCTACACCTTC. Protein product: CASSLVKGPGGYTF.